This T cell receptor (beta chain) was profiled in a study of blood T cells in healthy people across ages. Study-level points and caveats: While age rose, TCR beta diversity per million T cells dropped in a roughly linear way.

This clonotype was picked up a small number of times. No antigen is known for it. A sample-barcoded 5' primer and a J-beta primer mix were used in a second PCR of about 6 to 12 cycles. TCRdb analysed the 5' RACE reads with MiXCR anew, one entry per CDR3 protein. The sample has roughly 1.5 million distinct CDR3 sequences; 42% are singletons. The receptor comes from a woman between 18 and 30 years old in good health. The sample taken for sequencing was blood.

The CDR3 reads CASSPGGRSTEAFF. The DNA for the CDR3 is TGTGCCAGCAGTCCAGGGGGCCGGAGCACTGAAGCTTTCTTT. The chain recombines TRBV6-2 or TRBV6-3 with TRBJ1-1; the match to TRBD1 covers 8 bases. The V gene end was trimmed by 5 bases and the J gene end by 4 bases; junction bases not matched to a gene: 6. CDR3 size: 14 residues. Germline V gene data show CDR1 as MNHEY and CDR2 as SVGEGT.